This T cell receptor (beta chain) was captured in a study of glioma-infiltrating T cells. Regarding the study as a whole: Tissue-blood divergence was below expectation in non-neoplastic patients, above in gliomas. Very few CDR3 sequences were shared between tissue and blood.

This clonotype was detected many times. Its antigen is as yet unknown. Its ends do not fully match the called genes, so a read error is possible. The iRepertoire nested amplicon-rescue multiplex PCR amplified TCR alpha and beta CDR3s from RNA. Tissue mRNA or PBMC total RNA, about 85-400 ng, went into one-step reverse transcription and amplification. TCRdb re-analysed the multiplex PCR reads in MiXCR, keeping a single row per CDR3 protein. The sample lists 150,000 to 200,000 distinct CDR3 sequences, more than 30% occurring once. The CDR3 is 13 amino acids. CDR1 is SSHAT and CDR2 is FNYEAQ in the germline V gene (reference sequence).

This clonotype was sampled from a human donor with low-grade glioma or glioblastoma, undergoing nonglioma brain surgery, or in good health (not recorded which). The specimen was glioma tissue, nonneoplastic brain tissue, or PBMCs (not recorded which). V gene TRBV7-7 combines with J gene TRBJ2-5; TRBD2 agrees at 9 bases. CDR3 sequence (DNA): TGTGCTAGCAGCGGGGGGCTAGCAGAGACCCAGTACTTC. This translates into CASSGGLAETQYF.